This TCR beta chain is drawn from a study of beta chain features in type 1 diabetes. Study-level points and caveats: TCRB CDR3s from Type 1 diabetes patients were moderately but significantly shorter in all four CD4+ subsets.

CD45RO/CCR7/CD25/CD127/CD95/CD27 separated CD4+ naive, central memory, regulatory and stem cell-like memory cells by sorting. The CDR3 covers 15 residues. V lost 3 bases, J lost 6 bases, and 10 bases stayed unmatched. CDR1 and CDR2 (germline): SGHDT, YYEEEE. This clone turned up a few times. Its antigen is unidentified. All of the isolated RNA was reverse transcribed, so expressed TCRB transcripts were sequenced. Several million reads per sample on average were obtained from naive, central memory and regulatory T cell samples. Generated by immunoSEQ multiplex PCR, the TCRdb table keeps only in-frame clones and is missing some. Among about 470,000 clones listed, roughly 31% were seen once.

This sequence joins TRBV5-6 and TRBJ2-3; 7 bases fit TRBD1. Source material: naive CD4+ T cells from blood. The TCR sequence derives from a man aged 18 to 30 in good health. CDR3 sequence reads: CASSWRDRESDTQYF. DNA of the CDR3: TGTGCCAGCAGCTGGCGTGACAGGGAATCGGATACGCAGTATTTT. Using reference TRBV5-6 and TRBJ2-3 for the parts outside the CDR3, the full variable domain is DAGVTQSPTHLIKTRGQQVTLRCSPKSGHDTVSWYQQALGQGPQFIFQYYEEEERQRGNFPDRFSGHQFPNYSSELNVNALLLGDSALYLCASSWRDRESDTQYFGPGTRLTVL.